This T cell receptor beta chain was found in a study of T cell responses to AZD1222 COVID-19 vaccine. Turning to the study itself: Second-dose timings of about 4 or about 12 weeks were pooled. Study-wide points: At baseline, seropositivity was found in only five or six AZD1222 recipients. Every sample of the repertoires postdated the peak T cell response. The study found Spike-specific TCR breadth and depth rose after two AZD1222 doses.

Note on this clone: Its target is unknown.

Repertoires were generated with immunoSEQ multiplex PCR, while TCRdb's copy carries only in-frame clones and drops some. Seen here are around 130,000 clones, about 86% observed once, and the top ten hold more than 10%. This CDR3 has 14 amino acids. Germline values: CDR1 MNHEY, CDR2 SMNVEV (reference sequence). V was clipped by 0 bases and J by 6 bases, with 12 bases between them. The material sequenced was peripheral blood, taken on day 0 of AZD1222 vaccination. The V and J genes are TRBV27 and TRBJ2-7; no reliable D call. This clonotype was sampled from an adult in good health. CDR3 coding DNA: TGTGCCAGCAGTTTATCTCCACGTGGCGGCGAGCAGTACTTC. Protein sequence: CASSLSPRGGEQYF.